What follows describes a single T cell receptor (beta chain). This CDR3 contains 16 residues. Germline CDR1 SNHLY, CDR2 FYNNEI. The V and J ends lost 6 bases and 5 bases, in that order; junction bases with no gene match: 10. This specimen belongs to a study of blood T cell repertoires in COVID-19. This table comes from immunoSEQ multiplex PCR, and its TCRdb copy is limited to in-frame clones, with some not included. The sample has 85,000 to 120,000 clones, 75% to 85% seen once. This receptor was obtained from a man older than 75 with COVID-19, enrolled during active disease. The chain combines TRBV2 with TRBJ2-5, with 12 bases lining up with TRBD2. Material: peripheral blood. CDR3 amino acids: CASRQGLAGFGETQYF. As DNA, the CDR3 is TGTGCCAGCAGGCAGGGACTAGCGGGTTTCGGGGAGACCCAGTACTTC.